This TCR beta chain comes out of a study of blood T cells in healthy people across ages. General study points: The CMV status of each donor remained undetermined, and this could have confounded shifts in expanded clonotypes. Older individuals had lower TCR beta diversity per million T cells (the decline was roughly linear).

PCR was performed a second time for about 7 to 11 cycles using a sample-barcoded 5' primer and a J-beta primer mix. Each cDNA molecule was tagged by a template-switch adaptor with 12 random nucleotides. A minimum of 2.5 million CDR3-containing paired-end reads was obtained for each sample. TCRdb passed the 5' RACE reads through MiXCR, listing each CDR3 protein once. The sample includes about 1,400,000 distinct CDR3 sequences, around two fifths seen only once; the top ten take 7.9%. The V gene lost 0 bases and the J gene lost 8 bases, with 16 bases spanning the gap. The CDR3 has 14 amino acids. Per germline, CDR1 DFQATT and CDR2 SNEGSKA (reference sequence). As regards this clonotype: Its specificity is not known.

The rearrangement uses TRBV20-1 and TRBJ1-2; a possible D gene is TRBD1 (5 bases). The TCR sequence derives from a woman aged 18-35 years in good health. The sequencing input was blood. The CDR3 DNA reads TGCAGTGCTAGAGACTCGGGGGGGATGTGGGGCTACACCTTC. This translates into CSARDSGGMWGYTF.